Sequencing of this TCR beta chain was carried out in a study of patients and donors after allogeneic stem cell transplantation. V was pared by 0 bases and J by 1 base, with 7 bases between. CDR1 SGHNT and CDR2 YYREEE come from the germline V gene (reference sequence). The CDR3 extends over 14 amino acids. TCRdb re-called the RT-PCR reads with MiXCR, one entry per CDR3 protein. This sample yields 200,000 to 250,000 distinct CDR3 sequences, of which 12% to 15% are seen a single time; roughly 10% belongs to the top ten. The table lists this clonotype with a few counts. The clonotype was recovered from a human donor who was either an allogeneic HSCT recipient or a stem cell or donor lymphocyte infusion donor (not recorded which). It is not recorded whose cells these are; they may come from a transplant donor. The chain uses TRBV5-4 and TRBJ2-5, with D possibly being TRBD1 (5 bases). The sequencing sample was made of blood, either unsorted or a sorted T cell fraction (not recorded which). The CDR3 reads CASSLDRLQETQYF. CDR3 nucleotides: TGTGCCAGCAGCTTGGACAGGCTCCAAGAGACCCAGTACTTC.